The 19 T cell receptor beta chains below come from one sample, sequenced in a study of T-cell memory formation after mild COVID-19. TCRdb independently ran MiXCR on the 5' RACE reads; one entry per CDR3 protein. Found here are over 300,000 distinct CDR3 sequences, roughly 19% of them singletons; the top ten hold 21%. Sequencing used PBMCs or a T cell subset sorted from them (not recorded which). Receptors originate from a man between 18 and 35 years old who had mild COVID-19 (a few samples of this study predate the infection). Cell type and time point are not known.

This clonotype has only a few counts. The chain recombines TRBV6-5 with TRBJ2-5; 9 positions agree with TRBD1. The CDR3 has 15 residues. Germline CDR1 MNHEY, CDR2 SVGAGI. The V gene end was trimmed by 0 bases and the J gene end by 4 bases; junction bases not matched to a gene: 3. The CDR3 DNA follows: TGTGCCAGCAGTTACTCGACAGGGGGTCTAGAGACCCAGTACTTC. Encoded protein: CASSYSTGGLETQYF.

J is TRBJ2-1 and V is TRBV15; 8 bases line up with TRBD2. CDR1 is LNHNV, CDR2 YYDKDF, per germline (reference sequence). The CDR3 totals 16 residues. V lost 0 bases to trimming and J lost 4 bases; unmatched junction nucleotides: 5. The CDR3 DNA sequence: TGTGCCACCAGCAGAGAAGCTAGCGGGCGATACAATGAGCAGTTCTTC. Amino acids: CATSREASGRYNEQFF.

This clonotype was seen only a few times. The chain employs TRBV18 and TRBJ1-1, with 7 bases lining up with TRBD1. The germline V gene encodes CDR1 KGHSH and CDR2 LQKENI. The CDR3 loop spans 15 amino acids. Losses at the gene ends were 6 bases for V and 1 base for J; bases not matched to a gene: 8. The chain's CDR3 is CASSSQGDANTEAFF. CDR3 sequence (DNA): TGTGCCAGCTCGTCCCAGGGGGACGCGAACACTGAAGCTTTCTTT.

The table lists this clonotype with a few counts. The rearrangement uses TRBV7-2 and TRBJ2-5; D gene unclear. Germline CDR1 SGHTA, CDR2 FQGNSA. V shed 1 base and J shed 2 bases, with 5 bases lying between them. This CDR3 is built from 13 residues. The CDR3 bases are TGTGCCAGCAGCTTAGTCTGGCAAGAGACCCAGTACTTC. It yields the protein CASSLVWQETQYF.

CDR3 DNA sequence: TGCAGTGCTAGCGACGATCCTAGCACAGATACGCAGTATTTT. It codes for CSASDDPSTDTQYF. This rearrangement joins TRBV20-1 to TRBJ2-3; D not certain. The CDR3 totals 14 residues. Germline V gives CDR1 DFQATT, CDR2 SNEGSKA (reference sequence). V was pared by 3 bases and J by 0 bases, with 10 bases between.

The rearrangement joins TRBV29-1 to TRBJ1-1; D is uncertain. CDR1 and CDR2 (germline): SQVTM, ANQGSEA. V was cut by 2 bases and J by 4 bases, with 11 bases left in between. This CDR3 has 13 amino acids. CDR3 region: CSVESAGFTEAFF. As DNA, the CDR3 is TGCAGCGTTGAATCGGCTGGGTTCACTGAAGCTTTCTTT.

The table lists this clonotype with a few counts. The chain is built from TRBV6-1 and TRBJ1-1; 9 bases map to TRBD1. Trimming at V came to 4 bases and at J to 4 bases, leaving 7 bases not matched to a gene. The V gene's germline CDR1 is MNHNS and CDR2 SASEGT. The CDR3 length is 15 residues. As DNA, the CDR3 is TGTGCCAGCAGTGGGATACAGGGGGCAGGCACTGAAGCTTTCTTT. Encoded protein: CASSGIQGAGTEAFF.

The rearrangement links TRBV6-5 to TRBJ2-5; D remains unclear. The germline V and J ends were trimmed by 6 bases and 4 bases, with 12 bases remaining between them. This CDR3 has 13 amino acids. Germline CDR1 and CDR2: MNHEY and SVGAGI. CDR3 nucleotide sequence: TGTGCCAGCAGGGTGCCTTGGGGAGAGACCCAGTACTTC. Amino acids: CASRVPWGETQYF.

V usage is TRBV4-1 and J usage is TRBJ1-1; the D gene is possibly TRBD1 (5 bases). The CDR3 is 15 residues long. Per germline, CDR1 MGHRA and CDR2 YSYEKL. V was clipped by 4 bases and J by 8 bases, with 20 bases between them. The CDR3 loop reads CASSPTHRQSREAFF. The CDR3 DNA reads TGCGCCAGCAGCCCGACCCACCGACAGTCGAGAGAAGCTTTCTTT.

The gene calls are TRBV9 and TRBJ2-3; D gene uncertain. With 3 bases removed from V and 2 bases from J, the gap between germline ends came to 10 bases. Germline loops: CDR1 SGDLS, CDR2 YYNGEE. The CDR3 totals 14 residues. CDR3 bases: TGTGCCAGCAGCGGCCCGACCCCCACAGATACGCAGTATTTT. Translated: CASSGPTPTDTQYF.

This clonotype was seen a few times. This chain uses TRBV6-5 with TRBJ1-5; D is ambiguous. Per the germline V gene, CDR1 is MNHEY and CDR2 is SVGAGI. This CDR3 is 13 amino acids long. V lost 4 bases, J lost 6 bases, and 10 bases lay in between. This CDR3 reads CASSSVTGQPQHF. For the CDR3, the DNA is TGTGCCAGCAGTTCAGTAACGGGTCAGCCCCAGCATTTT.

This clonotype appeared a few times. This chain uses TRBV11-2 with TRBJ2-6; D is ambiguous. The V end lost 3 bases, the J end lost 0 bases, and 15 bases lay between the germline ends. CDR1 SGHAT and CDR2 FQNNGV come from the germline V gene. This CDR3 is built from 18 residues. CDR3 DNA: TGTGCCAGCAGCTTTCTCTCTCCCTCCGCCTCTGGGGCCAACGTCCTGACTTTC. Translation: CASSFLSPSASGANVLTF.

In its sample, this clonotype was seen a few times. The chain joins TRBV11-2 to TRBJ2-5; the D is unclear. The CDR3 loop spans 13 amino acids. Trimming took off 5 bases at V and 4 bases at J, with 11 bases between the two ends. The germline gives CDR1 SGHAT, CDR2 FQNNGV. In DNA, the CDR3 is TGTGCCAGCAGCCAAAGTTTCGGAGAGACCCAGTACTTC. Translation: CASSQSFGETQYF.

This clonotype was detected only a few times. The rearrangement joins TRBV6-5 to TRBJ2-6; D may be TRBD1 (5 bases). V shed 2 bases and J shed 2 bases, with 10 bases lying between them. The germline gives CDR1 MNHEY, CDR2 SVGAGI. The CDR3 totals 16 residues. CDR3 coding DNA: TGTGCCAGCAGTTACACGTCAGGGCCTGGGGCCAACGTCCTGACTTTC. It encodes CASSYTSGPGANVLTF.

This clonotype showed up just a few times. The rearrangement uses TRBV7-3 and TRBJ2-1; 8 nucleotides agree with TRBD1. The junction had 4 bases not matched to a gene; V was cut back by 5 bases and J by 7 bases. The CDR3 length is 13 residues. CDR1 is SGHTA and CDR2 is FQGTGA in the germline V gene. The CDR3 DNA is TGTGCCAGCAGCCAAAGGACAGGGAATGAGCAGTTCTTC. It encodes CASSQRTGNEQFF.

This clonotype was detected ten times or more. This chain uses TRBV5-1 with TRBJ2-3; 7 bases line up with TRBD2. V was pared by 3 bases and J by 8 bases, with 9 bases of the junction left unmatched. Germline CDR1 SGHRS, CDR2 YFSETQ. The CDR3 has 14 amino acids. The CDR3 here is CASSSGLEFGTQYF. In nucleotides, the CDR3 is TGCGCCAGCAGCTCAGGACTAGAGTTTGGTACGCAGTATTTT.

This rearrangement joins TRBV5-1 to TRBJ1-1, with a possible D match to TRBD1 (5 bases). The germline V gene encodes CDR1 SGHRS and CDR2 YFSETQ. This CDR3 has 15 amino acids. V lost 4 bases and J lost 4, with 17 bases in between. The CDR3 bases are TGCGCCAGCAGCACCGGGACGGCCATTATCACTGAAGCTTTCTTT. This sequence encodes CASSTGTAIITEAFF.

For the CDR3, the DNA is TGCAGTGCTAGAGATTATCTTAATGACGAAAAACTGTTTTTT. As protein: CSARDYLNDEKLFF. This chain links TRBV20-1 with TRBJ1-4; D remains unclear. The V end was cut by 0 bases, the J end by 8 bases, with 13 bases between. This CDR3 comprises 14 residues. CDR1 and CDR2 (germline): DFQATT, SNEGSKA (reference sequence).

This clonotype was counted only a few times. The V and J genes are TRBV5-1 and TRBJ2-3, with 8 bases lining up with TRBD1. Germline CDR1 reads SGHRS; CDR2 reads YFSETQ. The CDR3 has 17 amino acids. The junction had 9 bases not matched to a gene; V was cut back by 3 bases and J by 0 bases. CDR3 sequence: CASSSKTGGRSTDTQYF. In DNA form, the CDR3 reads TGCGCCAGCAGCTCGAAAACAGGGGGACGGAGCACAGATACGCAGTATTTT.